Reported below is one TCR beta chain. The data were obtained in a study of CD8 T cells in Susac syndrome. The authors reverse transcribed 0.5 to 1 ug RNA with random hexamers. TCRdb passed the immunoSEQ multiplex PCR reads through MiXCR, listing each CDR3 protein once. The repertoire has some 220,000 distinct CDR3 sequences, about 95% of them found once; the top ten carry roughly 0.1%. Trimming cost V 1 base and J 2 bases; bases outside gene matches: 9. Per the germline V gene, CDR1 is DFQATT and CDR2 is SNEGSKA (reference sequence). The CDR3 has 16 residues. This clonotype was obtained from a human donor with multiple sclerosis. V gene TRBV20-1 combines with J gene TRBJ2-3; 7 positions agree with TRBD2. Sequenced: CD4+ T cells from PBMCs. This CDR3 is CSARVASGRLTDTQYF. The CDR3 DNA is TGCAGTGCTAGAGTGGCTAGCGGAAGACTCACAGATACGCAGTATTTT.